These 14 T cell receptor beta chains share one sample of origin, sequenced in a study of persistence of HIV-infected CD4 T cells. These receptors have no identified antigens. Cells were stimulated with overlapping HIV-1 Gag 15-mer peptides. Memory cells lacking CD40L and CD69 with high CD45RO were sorted. The libraries were made with immunoSEQ version 4 in survey mode. Here immunoSEQ multiplex PCR was the method, and the copy in TCRdb shows in-frame clones only, minus some. This table holds 30,000 to 40,000 clones, roughly four fifths found once. The sample was CD4+ T cells sorted from PBMCs after approximately 20-hour stimulation, taken from a patient who received antiretroviral therapy. All receptors derive from an adult woman with HIV who was CMV-seropositive.

The J gene is TRBJ2-7, the V gene TRBV7-3, with D possibly matching TRBD1 (6 bases). The germline V and J ends were trimmed by 5 bases and 6 bases, with 14 bases remaining between them. Germline V lookup: CDR1 SGHTA, CDR2 FQGTGA. The CDR3 is made up of 13 amino acids. CDR3 sequence reads: CASSPWVGGEQYF. CDR3 nucleotides: TGTGCCAGCAGCCCCTGGGTAGGGGGCGAGCAGTACTTC.

V and J are TRBV9 and TRBJ1-4; D might be TRBD1 (5 bases). Looked up from germline, CDR1 is SGDLS and CDR2 is YYNGEE. V shed 2 bases and J shed 5 bases, with 13 bases lying between them. The CDR3 consists of 15 residues. CDR3 in amino acids: CASSVTRGINEKLFF. CDR3 DNA sequence: TGTGCCAGCAGCGTTACCCGGGGGATAAATGAAAAACTGTTTTTT. The whole variable domain, remainder taken from reference TRBV9 and TRBJ1-4, is DSGVTQTPKHLITATGQRVTLRCSPRSGDLSVYWYQQSLDQGLQFLIQYYNGEERAKGNILERFSAQQFPDLHSELNLSSLELGDSALYFCASSVTRGINEKLFFGSGTQLSVL.

The rearrangement uses TRBV9 and TRBJ1-2; unclear D gene. CDR1 is SGDLS and CDR2 is YYNGEE in the germline V gene. CDR3 size: 12 residues. With 0 bases removed from V and 9 bases from J, the gap between germline ends came to 9 bases. The CDR3 nucleotides read TGTGCCAGCAGCGTAGTTGGAGGGAGCTACACCTTC. Translating gives CASSVVGGSYTF.

The chain has TRBV30 and TRBJ1-4; the D gene is possibly TRBD1 (5 bases). V dropped 0 bases and J dropped 4 bases, with 9 bases sitting between them. Germline CDR1 and CDR2: GTSNPN and SVGIG (reference sequence). The CDR3 consists of 14 residues. The CDR3 DNA is TGTGCCTGGAGTGTCGGGCAGGGTAATGAAAAACTGTTTTTT. Amino acid sequence: CAWSVGQGNEKLFF.

The chain recombines TRBV2 with TRBJ1-1; no definite D call. The CDR3 has 13 amino acids. Germline V gene lookup returns CDR1 SNHLY and CDR2 FYNNEI. The V end lost 4 bases, the J end lost 5 bases, and 11 bases lay between the germline ends. CDR3 coding DNA: TGTGCCAGCAGTGTGTACGTGGAGACTGAAGCTTTCTTT. It yields the protein CASSVYVETEAFF. The full variable domain, with the rest looked up from reference TRBV2 and TRBJ1-1, is EPEVTQTPSHQVTQMGQEVILRCVPISNHLYFYWYRQILGQKVEFLVSFYNNEISEKSEIFDDQFSVERPDGSNFTLKIRSTKLEDSAMYFCASSVYVETEAFFGQGTRLTVV.

V is TRBV10-2 and J is TRBJ2-1; the D gene is possibly TRBD1 (7 bases). Germline V gene sequence: CDR1 WSHSY, CDR2 SAAADI. Trimming took off 6 bases at V and 10 bases at J, with 16 bases between the two ends. This CDR3 is 13 amino acids long. CDR3 sequence: CASRGGTAREQFF. The CDR3 nucleotides are TGCGCCAGCAGGGGCGGGACAGCCCGGGAGCAGTTCTTC.

The V and J genes are TRBV9 and TRBJ1-6, with unresolved D. This CDR3 is built from 14 residues. The germline V gene has CDR1 SGDLS and CDR2 YYNGEE. V gave up 0 bases and J gave up 7 bases, with 8 bases separating them. CDR3 region: CASSVATENSPLHF. The DNA of the CDR3 is TGTGCCAGCAGCGTAGCTACAGAAAATTCACCCCTCCACTTT.

This clone was counted only a few times. V gene TRBV7-9 combines with J gene TRBJ1-2; 10 positions match TRBD1. Germline V gene lookup returns CDR1 SEHNR and CDR2 FQNEAQ (reference sequence). This CDR3 contains 16 residues. V lost 6 bases and J lost 4; bases outside the gene matches: 11. CDR3 loop: CASRREPGQGTYGYTF. The DNA of the CDR3 is TGTGCCAGCAGACGGGAACCGGGACAGGGGACCTATGGCTACACCTTC.

V gene TRBV10-1 combines with J gene TRBJ1-1, with 7 bases lining up with TRBD1. The V gene's germline CDR1 is WNHNN and CDR2 SYGVQD (reference sequence). V trimming: 5 bases; J trimming: 1 base; junction bases outside the gene matches: 1. CDR3 size: 13 residues. This CDR3 is CASSTGANTEAFF. The CDR3 bases are TGCGCCAGCAGTACAGGGGCGAACACTGAAGCTTTCTTT.

This chain connects TRBV15 to TRBJ2-7; D remains ambiguous. Trimming removed 0 bases from V and 2 bases from J, with 5 bases in between. The CDR3 has 13 residues. Germline CDR1 is LNHNV and CDR2 is YYDKDF (reference sequence). Written as DNA, the CDR3 is TGTGCCACCAGCAGAGAAGTAGCCTACGAGCAGTACTTC. As protein: CATSREVAYEQYF. Together with reference TRBV15 and TRBJ2-7, the CDR3 gives the full variable domain: DAMVIQNPRYQVTQFGKPVTLSCSQTLNHNVMYWYQQKSSQAPKLLFHYYDKDFNNEADTPDNFQSRRPNTSFCFLDIRSPGLGDTAMYLCATSREVAYEQYFGPGTRLTVT.

CDR3 residues: CASSLVGGTGISSGANVLTF. DNA of the CDR3: TGCGCCAGCAGCTTGGTTGGGGGGACAGGAATTAGCTCTGGGGCCAACGTCCTGACTTTC. J is TRBJ2-6 and V is TRBV5-1; TRBD1 matches 8 bases. CDR3 length equals 20 residues. With 0 bases clipped from V and 0 bases from J, the junction kept 11 bases outside the gene matches. Germline CDR1 reads SGHRS; CDR2 reads YFSETQ.

The V call is TRBV11-2, the J call TRBJ2-7; D is ambiguous. Germline assignment: CDR1 SGHAT and CDR2 FQNNGV. The V and J ends lost 6 bases and 7 bases respectively, with 10 bases between them. The CDR3 runs to 11 residues. DNA for the CDR3: TGTGCCAGCAGTCCGACCACGGAGCAGTACTTC. Its translation is CASSPTTEQYF.

The gene calls are TRBV5-1 and TRBJ2-5; 13 bases align to TRBD2. Germline CDR1 reads SGHRS; CDR2 reads YFSETQ. The CDR3 length is 15 residues. After removal of 0 bases from V and 10 bases from J, the junction contained 6 bases not matched to a gene. The CDR3 sequence is CASSLALAGGQDQYF. In DNA form, the CDR3 reads TGCGCCAGCAGCTTGGCACTAGCGGGGGGGCAGGACCAGTACTTC.

V usage is TRBV10-3 and J usage is TRBJ1-1; a weak D match, TRBD1 (5 bases). Germline V gene data show CDR1 as ENHRY and CDR2 as SYGVKD. The CDR3 contains 16 residues. V lost 2 bases and J 5 bases, leaving 18 bases between the germline ends. CDR3 in amino acids: CAISEDPGLPRTEAFF. As DNA, the CDR3 is TGTGCCATCAGTGAGGATCCGGGACTCCCCCGGACTGAAGCTTTCTTT.